The source of this TCR beta chain is a study of T-cell reconstitution after alpha-beta-depleted transplantation in children. This clonotype was observed a few times. Looked up from germline, CDR1 is SGHRS and CDR2 is YFSETQ. The CDR3 runs to 13 residues. With 4 bases removed from V and 8 bases from J, the gap between germline ends came to 15 bases. Unique molecular identifiers were used in preparing the TCRbeta library. Via MiXCR, TCRdb re-called the PCR reads, giving one row per CDR3 protein. The sample carries about 76,000 distinct CDR3 sequences, 11% to 15% recorded once. The specimen was PBMCs, mostly from graft donor cells, collected 180 days after TCRalphabeta/CD19-depleted stem cell transplant. The sequence came from a male patient aged 2-15 years who had a stem cell transplant for acute lymphoblastic leukemia, so the T cells may come from the graft donor. The chain carries TRBV5-1 and TRBJ1-2; possibly TRBD1 for D (5 bases). CDR3 sequence: CASSDGTAGGYTF. The CDR3 bases are TGCGCCAGCAGCGACGGGACGGCTGGGGGCTACACCTTC.